The 17 T cell receptor beta chains below come from one sample, sequenced in a study of blood T cell repertoires in COVID-19. TCRdb's copy holds only in-frame clones and misses some; the assay was immunoSEQ multiplex PCR. The top ten hold roughly 5% of the sample, which has some 80,000 clones, 75% to 85% seen once. The source material was peripheral blood. The receptors were gathered from a woman aged 80 or over with active or convalescent COVID-19.

The V and J genes are TRBV7-9 and TRBJ1-2; TRBD1 aligns across 10 bases. CDR3 length: 15 amino acids. The V and J ends lost 3 bases and 2 bases, in that order; junction bases with no gene match: 3. The germline gives CDR1 SEHNR, CDR2 FQNEAQ (reference sequence). CDR3 in DNA: TGTGCCAGCAGCTTTGGGACAGGGGCCAACTATGGCTACACCTTC. Translated, it gives CASSFGTGANYGYTF.

The chain joins TRBV6-5 to TRBJ1-2; TRBD1 agrees at 7 bases. J was trimmed by 8 bases and V by 7 bases; bases with no gene match: 10. The V gene's germline CDR1 is MNHEY and CDR2 SVGAGI. The CDR3 totals 13 residues. DNA for the CDR3: TGTGCCAGCATGCGACAGGGTTGGAGCGGCTACACCTTC. Translated, it gives CASMRQGWSGYTF.

The rearrangement links TRBV4-2 to TRBJ2-1; possibly TRBD2 for D (6 bases). Trimming shortened V by 1 base and J by 0 bases, and 13 bases separated the two germline ends. This CDR3 has 17 amino acids. The germline V gene has CDR1 LGHNA and CDR2 YNFKEQ. Here the CDR3 DNA reads TGTGCCAGCAGCCAAGTTGCTAGCGCGGACTCCTACAATGAGCAGTTCTTC. This gives the protein CASSQVASADSYNEQFF.

The chain carries TRBV29-1 and TRBJ2-7; a weak D match, TRBD2 (6 bases). Germline-derived CDR1 and CDR2 are SQVTM and ANQGSEA. Trimming stripped 3 bases from V and 2 bases from J, with 11 bases between. CDR3 length equals 13 residues. This chain's CDR3 is CSVDLGGTYEQYF. As DNA, the CDR3 is TGCAGCGTTGACTTGGGAGGTACCTACGAGCAGTACTTC.

This clone is a singleton in its sample. V gene TRBV9 combines with J gene TRBJ2-3, with a possible D match to TRBD1 (6 bases). The CDR3 length is 15 residues. The V and J ends lost 3 bases and 2 bases respectively, with 13 bases between them. In germline, CDR1 is SGDLS, CDR2 YYNGEE. CDR3 nucleotide sequence: TGTGCCAGCAGCGCCTCCCGGACAGCCACAGATACGCAGTATTTT. Translating it yields CASSASRTATDTQYF. The entire variable domain, with the rest obtained from reference TRBV9 and TRBJ2-3, is as follows: DSGVTQTPKHLITATGQRVTLRCSPRSGDLSVYWYQQSLDQGLQFLIQYYNGEERAKGNILERFSAQQFPDLHSELNLSSLELGDSALYFCASSASRTATDTQYFGPGTRLTVL.

This chain links TRBV28 with TRBJ1-5, with TRBD1 matching 9 bases. The CDR3 has 17 residues. The germline V gene has CDR1 MDHEN and CDR2 SYDVKM. Germline trimming cut 6 bases from V and 0 bases from J; bases unmatched to any gene: 9. Here the CDR3 reads CASSPGTGINSNQPQHF. CDR3 in DNA: TGTGCCAGCAGCCCCGGGACAGGGATTAATAGCAATCAGCCCCAGCATTTT.

The chain employs TRBV28 and TRBJ1-5; D is perhaps TRBD1 (5 bases). Trimming left V 5 bases short and J 0 bases short, with 11 bases between. The CDR3 runs 15 residues. Germline assignment: CDR1 MDHEN and CDR2 SYDVKM. CDR3 residues: CASSPRGASNQPQHF. CDR3 bases: TGTGCCAGCAGTCCCCGCGGGGCTAGCAATCAGCCCCAGCATTTT.

The chain employs TRBV28 and TRBJ2-6; TRBD1 matches at 8 bases. Looked up from germline, CDR1 is MDHEN and CDR2 is SYDVKM. The CDR3 has 17 amino acids. The junction had 9 bases not matched to a gene; V was cut back by 6 bases and J by 2 bases. Written as DNA, the CDR3 is TGTGCCAGCAGCAAACGGGGACAGGCTACTGGGGCCAACGTCCTGACTTTC. Translated, it gives CASSKRGQATGANVLTF.

With regard to this clone: The conserved closing phenylalanine or tryptophan is absent in this CDR3, likely reflecting a read error. The CDR3 region has the DNA TGTGCCAGCAGCTTAGTACAGGGGGCTAACACTGAAGCTTTCTCT. The encoded protein is CASSLVQGANTEAFS. The chain recombines TRBV11-2 with TRBJ1-1, with 9 bases fitting TRBD1. Trimming at V came to 1 base and at J to 2 bases, leaving 2 bases not matched to a gene. The germline V gene encodes CDR1 SGHAT and CDR2 FQNNGV. The CDR3 spans 15 residues.

Points on this clone: An end of the junction does not agree with germline; a read error may underlie this. The chain has TRBV11-3 and TRBJ2-1, with 7 bases lining up with TRBD1. This CDR3 region has 15 residues. The germline CDR1 and CDR2 sequences are SGHNT and YENEEA. CDR3 sequence: CVSSLGNRGYNEQFF. The DNA for the CDR3 is TGTGTCAGCAGCTTAGGAAACAGGGGCTACAATGAGCAGTTCTTC.

The CDR3 reads CASSLRAGVSAGEQFF. In DNA, the CDR3 is TGCGCCAGCAGCCTCAGAGCGGGAGTTTCCGCAGGTGAGCAGTTCTTC. The rearrangement links TRBV4-3 to TRBJ2-1; TRBD2 agrees at 8 bases. This CDR3 is 16 amino acids long. Germline assignment: CDR1 LGHNA and CDR2 YSLEER. J was trimmed by 9 bases and V by 4 bases; bases with no gene match: 14.

J is TRBJ2-1 and V is TRBV19; possibly TRBD2 for D (6 bases). Germline V gene sequence: CDR1 LNHDA, CDR2 SQIVND (reference sequence). The V end was cut by 6 bases, the J end by 2 bases, with 17 bases between. This CDR3 has 16 residues. The CDR3 here is CASRGGLGMAYNEQFF. DNA for the CDR3: TGTGCCAGTAGGGGGGGACTGGGGATGGCCTACAATGAGCAGTTCTTC. The full variable domain, its missing parts supplied by reference TRBV19 and TRBJ2-1, is DGGITQSPKYLFRKEGQNVTLSCEQNLNHDAMYWYRQDPGQGLRLIYYSQIVNDFQKGDIAEGYSVSREKKESFPLTVTSAQKNPTAFYLCASRGGLGMAYNEQFFGPGTRLTVL.

V gene TRBV18 combines with J gene TRBJ2-7; unclear D gene. The CDR3 is 12 residues long. In germline, CDR1 is KGHSH, CDR2 LQKENI. V lost 2 bases and J lost 6, with 8 bases in between. The CDR3: CASSPDIPEQYF. The CDR3 DNA sequence: TGTGCCAGCTCACCAGACATCCCCGAGCAGTACTTC.

The chain links TRBV2 to TRBJ2-2, with D unresolved. The CDR3 runs 11 residues. With 5 bases removed from V and 8 bases from J, the gap between germline ends came to 6 bases. Germline-derived CDR1 and CDR2 are SNHLY and FYNNEI. The CDR3 region has the DNA TGTGCCAGCAGTCCCCGGGGGGAGCTGTTTTTT. This sequence encodes CASSPRGELFF.

V gene TRBV6-9 combines with J gene TRBJ1-6; 7 bases are a match to TRBD1. The CDR3 has 11 residues. The junction had 5 bases not matched to a gene; V was cut back by 5 bases and J by 16 bases. Germline V CDR1 and CDR2: MNHGY, SVAAGI. The DNA of the CDR3 is TGTGCCAGCAGTACCGGGACAGAACTCCACTTT. Amino acid sequence: CASSTGTELHF.

This rearrangement joins TRBV7-3 to TRBJ2-5, with TRBD2 identical over 10 bases. In germline, CDR1 is SGHTA, CDR2 FQGTGA. CDR3 length: 15 residues. V lost 5 bases, J lost 6 bases, and 9 bases stayed unmatched. CDR3 DNA sequence: TGTGCCAGCAGCCCAGCTAGCGGGAGTATGAAGACCCAGTACTTC. Translating gives CASSPASGSMKTQYF.

The rearrangement links TRBV7-8 to TRBJ2-2; the match to TRBD2 covers 13 bases. The CDR3 has 16 amino acids. V shed 4 bases, J shed 7 bases, and the junction held 6 bases outside the gene matches. Germline lookup yields CDR1 SGHVS and CDR2 FQNEAQ. As DNA, the CDR3 is TGTGCCAGCAGCTCTACTAGCGGGAGGGCCGACGGGGAGCTGTTTTTT. It codes for CASSSTSGRADGELFF.